This T cell receptor beta chain derives from a study of CD8 T cells in ankylosing spondylitis. Study-wide findings and caveats: Some of the motif variants had earlier been found in reactive arthritis patients' fluid and blood. Reportedly, matched ankylosing spondylitis synovial fluid was significantly enriched for disease-linked clones. It appeared that ankylosing spondylitis blood was characterized by a TCR beta motif of several highly homologous variants.

The V gene lost 6 bases and the J gene lost 2 bases, with 11 bases spanning the gap. The CDR3 contains 13 residues. Germline loops: CDR1 MNHEY, CDR2 SMNVEV (reference sequence). This clonotype was picked up a small number of times. Its antigen is unknown. Using quantitative 5'-RACE with molecular barcodes, the authors made TCR beta libraries. TCRdb re-called the 5' RACE reads through MiXCR, storing one row per CDR3 protein. The data contain about 340,000 distinct CDR3 sequences, 20% to 25% of them singletons. The chain carries TRBV27 and TRBJ2-7; D is perhaps TRBD2 (6 bases). The sequence was collected from a male donor with ankylosing spondylitis or in good health (not recorded which). The sequenced material came from blood, either unsorted or a sorted T cell fraction (not recorded which). CDR3 coding DNA: TGTGCCAGCAGCCGGCGGGGCCCCTACGAGCAGTACTTC. Translation: CASSRRGPYEQYF.